The rows below give T cell receptor beta chains drawn from one sample of a study of beta chain features in type 1 diabetes. TCRdb keeps only in-frame clones here, not all; method: immunoSEQ multiplex PCR. This table has nearly 700,000 clones, roughly 12% appearing once. Sample: naive CD4+ T cells from blood. These receptors were obtained from a man between 18 and 29 years old with type 1 diabetes. Both conserved end residues are part of each CDR3. The order of the fields is D gene, clone size, J gene, V gene, CDR3 DNA, CDR3 protein. The D gene is left open where the match is weak. Not all rows give a size; the values are once, few, many and, for expanded clones, a class.

NA few TRBJ2-3 TRBV5-4 TGTGCCAGCAGCTTGAATTTGGGCACTCGCACAGATACGCAGTATTTT CASSLNLGTRTDTQYF
NA NA TRBJ1-1 TRBV18 TGTGCCAGCTCACCGCGGGAGGGTGAAGCTTTCTTT CASSPREGEAFF
NA few TRBJ1-3 TRBV2 TGTGCCAGCAGTGGCAATCCTGGAAACACCATATATTTT CASSGNPGNTIYF
TRBD1 few TRBJ1-2 TRBV4-1 TGCGCCAGCAGCCAAGTCGGACAGGGGCGAGATGGCTACACCTTC CASSQVGQGRDGYTF
TRBD1 few TRBJ2-2 TRBV5-1 TGCGCCAGCAGCCGCGACAGGGGTGTACCGTCCGGGGAGCTGTTTTTT CASSRDRGVPSGELFF
NA few TRBJ2-5 TRBV19 TGTGCCAGTAGGCTTAGCGGCTTCCAAGAGACCCAGTACTTC CASRLSGFQETQYF
NA few TRBJ2-7 TRBV29-1 TGCAGCGTTGTTGTGGGAACAGGGAACTACGAGCAGTACTTC CSVVVGTGNYEQYF
NA few TRBJ1-1 TRBV5-6 TGTGCCAGCAGCTTTACGAACACTGAAGCTTTCTTT CASSFTNTEAFF
NA few TRBJ1-4 TRBV23-1 TGCGCCAGCAGTCGAACCGGCAGGACTAATGAAAAACTGTTTTTT CASSRTGRTNEKLFF
TRBD1 few TRBJ2-5 TRBV6-5 TGTGCCAGCAGTTTGACAGGGAAGGAGACCCAGTACTTC CASSLTGKETQYF
NA NA TRBJ2-7 TRBV7-9 TGTGCCAGCAGCCCTTCAGGGTCCTACGAGCAGTACTTC CASSPSGSYEQYF
NA few TRBJ2-5 TRBV7-2 TGTGCCAGCAGCCTCGGGGGTCTCGTCCAAGAGACCCAGTACTTC CASSLGGLVQETQYF
NA few TRBJ1-1 TRBV11-1 TGTGCCAGCAGCTTATCCCCGGGAGTCACTGAAGCTTTCTTT CASSLSPGVTEAFF
TRBD1 few TRBJ2-7 TRBV13 TGTGCCAGCAGCTTAATGGGGACAGCCCTCTACGAGCAGTACTTC CASSLMGTALYEQYF
NA few TRBJ1-5 TRBV27 TGTGCCAGCAGCCGCGTCAATCAGCCCCAGCATTTT CASSRVNQPQHF
NA NA TRBJ1-5 TRBV2 TGTGCCAGCAGGGCCAGGGGCAATCAGCCCCAGCATTTT CASRARGNQPQHF
NA NA TRBJ1-1 TRBV5-1 TGCGCCAGCAGCTTCGGAGACACTGAAGCTTTCTTT CASSFGDTEAFF
TRBD1 NA TRBJ1-4 TRBV2 TGTGCCAGCAGTGATGTGGGACAGGGGCCCACTAATGAAAAACTGTTTTTT CASSDVGQGPTNEKLFF
TRBD1 NA TRBJ1-5 TRBV5-1 TGCGCCAGCAGCCCCGGGACAGAGGTGTTTCCCCAGCATTTT CASSPGTEVFPQHF
TRBD1 few TRBJ2-7 TRBV18 TGTGCCAGCTCCTCGACAGGGGAGAACGAGCAGTACTTC CASSSTGENEQYF
NA NA TRBJ1-1 TRBV11-2 TGTGCCAGCAGCTTAGTGGGAGCAGAGAACACTGAAGCTTTCTTT CASSLVGAENTEAFF
NA NA TRBJ1-2 TRBV4-1 TGCGCCAGCAGCCAAGAGGGCAAGTCTAACTATGGCTACACCTTC CASSQEGKSNYGYTF
NA few TRBJ1-5 TRBV7-2 TGTGCCAGCAGCTTAGCGGGGCAGCCCCAGCATTTT CASSLAGQPQHF
TRBD2 few TRBJ2-1 TRBV30 TGTGCCTGGACTACGATACGGACTAGCGGGGGGGCCCTAGGGTCCTACAATGAGCAGTTCTTC CAWTTIRTSGGALGSYNEQFF
NA few TRBJ1-1 TRBV18 TGTGCCAGCTCACCTTTAACGAACACTGAAGCTTTCTTT CASSPLTNTEAFF
NA NA TRBJ1-2 TRBV5-6 TGTGCCAGCAGCTTGGGACAGGCATACTATGGCTACACCTTC CASSLGQAYYGYTF
TRBD2 few TRBJ2-3 TRBV5-4 TGTGCCAGCAGCGGGGGACTAGCGGGGAGCACAGATACGCAGTATTTT CASSGGLAGSTDTQYF
NA NA TRBJ2-3 TRBV9 TGTGCCAGCAGCCCCCAGGGCATTAGCACAGATACGCAGTATTTT CASSPQGISTDTQYF
TRBD1 few TRBJ2-3 TRBV2 TGTGCCAGCAGCGGACAGGATCCACGGTCAGATACGCAGTATTTT CASSGQDPRSDTQYF
NA few TRBJ1-2 TRBV30 TGTGCCTGGAGTGTCGCAGCTAACTATGGCTACACCTTC CAWSVAANYGYTF
NA NA TRBJ1-4 TRBV30 TGTGCCTGGAGTGTAGCGGGGGGACCGACTAATGAAAAACTGTTTTTT CAWSVAGGPTNEKLFF
TRBD1 NA TRBJ2-1 TRBV5-4 TGTGCCAGCAGCTTGAAAGGGGGCGAGTACAATGAGCAGTTCTTC CASSLKGGEYNEQFF
NA NA TRBJ2-3 TRBV5-1 TGCGCCAGCAGCTTGGCCGGAGGAGATACGCAGTATTTT CASSLAGGDTQYF
NA few TRBJ2-3 TRBV11-2 TGTGCCAGCAGCCAAGGGCACAGGGAAACAGATACGCAGTATTTT CASSQGHRETDTQYF
NA NA TRBJ1-1 TRBV27 TGTGCCAGCAGTTTATCGTGGCGGGGAACTGAAGCTTTCTTT CASSLSWRGTEAFF
NA NA TRBJ2-3 TRBV5-1 TGCGCCAGCAGGGGACGGACTCAAAGCACAGATACGCAGTATTTT CASRGRTQSTDTQYF
TRBD1 NA TRBJ2-7 TRBV10-3 TGTGCCATCAGTGGACCGGGACAGGGCCTGAACGAGCAGTACTTC CAISGPGQGLNEQYF